Listed below are T cell receptor beta chains from one sample, sequenced in a study of T cells after yellow fever vaccination. MiXCR, applied by TCRdb to the 5' RACE reads, yields one record per CDR3 protein. Of a few hundred thousand distinct CDR3 sequences in the sample, 6.8% were seen once. The material sequenced was PBMCs, taken about 41 days after the first yellow fever vaccination. These receptors came from a man aged 18 to 30 who received the YFV17D yellow fever vaccine. The CDR3 runs from the conserved cysteine through the conserved F or W. The D gene is left open where the match is weak. A clone size is listed for some rows: how often the clone was seen (once, few, many), or a class if it is expanded.

size	V	J	D	CDR3	DNA
few	TRBV5-1	TRBJ2-1	.	CASRPAGARDNEQFF	TGCGCCAGCAGGCCCGCTGGAGCAAGGGACAATGAGCAGTTCTTC
.	TRBV7-2	TRBJ2-1	TRBD2	CASTQRGGRYNEQFF	TGTGCCAGCACTCAGCGGGGGGGCCGGTACAATGAGCAGTTCTTC
.	TRBV12-3/TRBV12-4	TRBJ2-7	.	CASRVGRLSYEQYF	TGTGCCAGCCGGGTCGGCAGACTCTCCTACGAGCAGTACTTC
many	TRBV5-1	TRBJ1-3	.	CASSLENTIYF	TGCGCCAGCAGCTTGGAAAACACCATATATTTT
.	TRBV7-9	TRBJ2-3	.	CASSLVRLAPDTQYF	TGTGCCAGCAGCTTAGTCCGCCTAGCCCCAGATACGCAGTATTTT
.	TRBV6-2/TRBV6-3	TRBJ2-2	.	CASARDTGELFF	TGTGCCAGCGCCCGCGACACCGGGGAGCTGTTTTTT
few	TRBV11-2	TRBJ1-2	.	CASSLGGGGSNYGYTF	TGTGCCAGCAGCTTAGGGGGCGGGGGGAGTAACTATGGCTACACCTTC
few	TRBV7-9	TRBJ1-5	.	CASSLKRVKEPQHF	TGTGCCAGCAGCTTAAAGAGGGTTAAGGAGCCCCAGCATTTT
few	TRBV4-3	TRBJ2-7	.	CASSQGGKEQYF	TGCGCCAGCAGCCAAGGAGGGAAAGAGCAGTACTTC
few	TRBV4-1	TRBJ2-2	TRBD1	CASRDRGENTGELFF	TGCGCCAGCAGGGACAGGGGTGAAAACACCGGGGAGCTGTTTTTT
few	TRBV11-2	TRBJ2-1	TRBD2	CASSLYVTSVSSYSYNEQFF	TGTGCCAGCAGCTTATACGTGACTAGCGTCTCAAGTTACTCCTACAATGAGCAGTTCTTC
.	TRBV5-4	TRBJ2-7	TRBD1	CASSIPTGSHEQYF	TGTGCCAGCAGCATCCCGACAGGGTCCCACGAGCAGTACTTC
.	TRBV7-2	TRBJ2-5	TRBD1	CASSLTNTGVGTQYF	TGTGCCAGCAGCTTAACCAACACAGGGGTTGGGACCCAGTACTTC
few	TRBV11-2	TRBJ2-5	.	CASSTVGGQVETQYF	TGTGCCAGCAGCACCGTTGGGGGGCAGGTTGAGACCCAGTACTTC
many	TRBV12-3/TRBV12-4	TRBJ2-4	.	CASSFSGLAKNIQYF	TGTGCCAGCAGTTTTTCCGGATTAGCCAAAAACATTCAGTACTTC
.	TRBV10-3	TRBJ1-2	.	CATGQLYGYTF	TGTGCCACGGGACAACTATATGGCTACACCTTC
few	TRBV20-1	TRBJ2-2	.	CSARDLGEDTGELFF	TGCAGTGCTAGAGATCTAGGGGAGGACACCGGGGAGCTGTTTTTT
many	TRBV20-1	TRBJ2-5	.	CSASDNLETQYF	TGCAGTGCTAGCGACAATTTAGAGACCCAGTACTTC
.	TRBV12-3/TRBV12-4	TRBJ1-5	.	CASSSPVTPTGGNQPQHF	TGTGCCAGCAGTTCTCCGGTCACTCCAACCGGGGGCAATCAGCCCCAGCATTTT
.	TRBV12-3/TRBV12-4	TRBJ2-2	TRBD1	CASGNRGQSGELFF	TGTGCCAGCGGGAACAGGGGGCAATCCGGGGAGCTGTTTTTT
.	TRBV9	TRBJ2-5	TRBD1	CASSSRGLETQYF	TGTGCCAGCAGTTCCAGGGGGTTGGAGACCCAGTACTTC
many	TRBV9	TRBJ2-1	TRBD2	CASSGSGGYNEQFF	TGTGCCAGCAGTGGGAGCGGGGGATACAATGAGCAGTTCTTC
.	TRBV6-1	TRBJ2-3	TRBD2	CASSEGHGGTDTQYF	TGTGCCAGCAGTGAAGGTCACGGGGGGACAGATACGCAGTATTTT
.	TRBV10-3	TRBJ2-1	TRBD2	CAISEFQRGDNEQFF	TGTGCCATCAGTGAGTTCCAGCGGGGGGACAATGAGCAGTTCTTC
.	TRBV20-1	TRBJ2-3	.	CSAAVYQGTDTQYF	TGCAGTGCTGCCGTATATCAGGGGACAGATACGCAGTATTTT
few	TRBV5-6	TRBJ2-1	.	CASSLKGGGNNEQFF	TGTGCCAGCAGCTTGAAGGGGGGGGGAAACAATGAGCAGTTCTTC
few	TRBV7-8	TRBJ2-5	.	CASSTGQRETQYF	TGTGCCAGCAGCACGGGACAACGGGAGACCCAGTACTTC
.	TRBV24-1	TRBJ2-1	.	CATSDSDGASYNEQFF	TGTGCCACCAGTGATAGTGACGGAGCCTCCTACAATGAGCAGTTCTTC
few	TRBV20-1	TRBJ2-5	TRBD2	CSARRTSGGYDFQETQYF	TGCAGTGCCAGGAGGACTAGCGGGGGGTACGATTTCCAAGAGACCCAGTACTTC
few	TRBV18	TRBJ1-2	.	CASSPTGGPDGYTF	TGTGCCAGCTCACCCACAGGAGGGCCAGATGGCTACACCTTC